Included here is one T cell receptor beta chain sequence, with context. Its antigen has not been determined. Qualities for individual bases were not recorded, and no much larger clone is one base off. The sample originates from a study of cytomegalovirus exposure and HLA in healthy donors (dated by TCRdb to about 2017). Context from the whole study: An earlier analysis of some 620 of the donors reported 276 Gb of sequence data and approximately 120 million unique TCR beta sequences obtained from around 170 million T cells. Around 320 gigabases of sequencing data and approximately 85 million unique TCR sequences were included in an early release covering about 620 HLA-typed donors. Among the roughly 400 genotyped donors, around 79% belonged to the genetic ancestry cluster associated with self-reported Caucasian donors. The study aimed to test whether cataloging public T cell receptors could reveal signatures of past pathogen exposure. The study used immunosequencing to profile the T cell repertoires of 670 or so subjects and linked those repertoires to cytomegalovirus serostatus. Besides the first cohort of under 700 subjects, a separate validation cohort made up of around 120 different subjects was used. To predict cytomegalovirus infection status, the study brought together high-throughput TCR immunosequencing, statistical association of individual TCRs with disease status, and machine learning. To study patterns of TCR occurrence, a later analysis re-analyzed previously published TCR beta repertoires from 700 or so donors and added high-resolution HLA genotyping. Rather than using new phenotypic data, the later analysis identified candidate immune exposures from TCR beta sequences and from how often those sequences occurred across donors. In an earlier analysis of 587 of the donors, high-throughput TCR beta sequencing was used to judge whether each TCR beta V gene segment behaved as functional or pseudogenic. Donor age, sex, ethnicity and CMV serostatus were compiled together with the repertoire data. In a later genetic analysis, genome-wide SNP genotypes for about 65% of the 666 donors were used, and that subset was treated as a discovery cohort. All discovery cohort repertoires had been generated using a single sequencing platform. Class I and class II HLA loci were covered by the typing at four-digit resolution. The number of donors typed differed by locus, with about 629-640 for A, B, C, DRB1 and DQB1, 522 for DQA1, about 610 for DPA1, and under 490 for DPB1. Because of strong linkage in the cohort, roughly five DR-DQ haplotypes were treated as single units for association and clustering. Among roughly 400 genotyped donors of the cohort, an average of around 240,000 unique TCR beta nucleotide sequences was sequenced per donor, of which 15% to 20% were non-productive. The investigation overall reported the following: Most CMV-associated TCR beta chains appeared to be HLA-restricted in a later analysis, and the HLA associations seemed to be driven largely by CMV exposure. Because some donors lacked HLA typing at each locus, the association tests relied only on the typed subset. Sequencing depth was assumed to be roughly uniform across donors in the presence/absence analyses, though that assumption may not hold. A cluster of highly shared sequence variants was judged likely to be a technical artifact of the sequencing pipeline. The study listed 164 TCR beta chains as associated with cytomegalovirus. The cohort was sequenced for TCR beta chains only, and without alpha or paired-chain data the features that could be detected were limited. In a later analysis, the rate of TCR association differed among HLA loci, with DRB1 alleles having the most associated TCRs and HLA-C alleles having the fewest. A further reported finding was that TCR beta sequences accurately predicted the HLA-A and HLA-B alleles for most subjects in the first cohort. Cytomegalovirus status was reported to be diagnosed by the classifier with high specificity and sensitivity in both the original and validation cohorts. In vitro tests confirmed that three of the cytomegalovirus-associated TCR beta chains recognize cytomegalovirus antigens. According to a later analysis, parvovirus B19, influenza, CMV and Epstein-Barr virus appeared linked to several top co-occurrence clusters. Compared with equally common non-associated chains, HLA-associated TCR beta chains in a later analysis were more clonally expanded and had lower generation probabilities. Strong co-occurrence of HLA alleles, especially DR and DQ, made assigning TCR associations to individual alleles difficult. While some public TCRs were present in many individuals, most TCR sequences turned up only very rarely across donors. At a false discovery rate of 0.05, a later analysis linked under 20,000 TCR beta sequences to specific HLA alleles. V-gene and J-gene trimming of TCR beta chains was associated with a missense DCLRE1C variant in a later genetic analysis, and the association was replicated in an independent cohort. The authors suggested that the approach could potentially be generalized to other disease states and immunological phenotypes. According to a later genetic analysis, donors in an Asian-associated ancestry cluster had fewer N-insertions in productive TCRs than the approximately 690-donor mean. Because counts were too low, some 16 rarely observed V segments, including chromosome 9 orphons, were excluded from the earlier analysis of 587 of the donors. Correlated functional status among segregating V segments might be attributable to linkage disequilibrium, but an unknown experimental factor could not be ruled out. In an earlier analysis of 450 to 750 of the donors, most TCR beta V segments appeared in productive rearrangements about 90% or about 30% of the time, broadly matching IMGT annotations. Immune exposure information for the cohort was limited to CMV serostatus.

Receptor libraries were prepared by the immunoSEQ multiplex PCR assay. A mixture of 60 forward primers for TCR Vbeta segments and 13 reverse primers for TCR Jbeta segments was used in the multiplex PCR. The CDR3 region of rearranged TCR beta genes was amplified from genomic DNA by a multiplex PCR assay. On the Illumina HiSeq System, the amplified TCR beta libraries were sequenced as 87-base-pair reads. For the original study's pipeline: A later analysis counted tens of millions of unique TCR beta chains across the 650 to 700 repertoires, and 9.5 million to 11 million of these chains were shared by at least two donors. To remove PCR and sequencing errors, raw reads were error-corrected and collapsed into unique sequences using a nearest-neighbor algorithm that merged closely related sequences. To assign V, D and J gene segments, CDR3 sequences were aligned to IMGT reference sequences. For a sequence to be retained, at least a six-nucleotide match to both a V gene segment and a J gene segment was required. A rearrangement was called productive if the CDR3 had no stop codons and remained in frame with V and J, and every other rearrangement was called non-productive. Following IMGT convention, CDR3 was defined as the stretch from the second conserved V-encoded cysteine to the conserved J-encoded phenylalanine. In an earlier analysis of some 550 of the donors, sequences lacking an unambiguous match to a single V gene segment were excluded. An earlier analysis of several hundred of the donors called V segments functional above 56.7% productive rearrangements and segregating when the between-donor standard deviation exceeded 5%. A statistical classification framework was built for diagnosing cytomegalovirus status from the catalog of TCR beta chain sequences. In a later analysis, TCR nucleotide sequences were compared against IMGT/GENE-DB human TR gene sequences so that V and J genes could be assigned. Using the TCRdist pipeline, a later analysis assigned CDR3 sequences along with most-parsimonious VDJ recombination scenarios. In a later analysis, each TCR beta chain was defined by its CDR3 amino acid sequence together with its V-gene family, and reads without a unique V-gene family were excluded. To address suspected cross-contamination and a sequencing artifact, a later analysis removed around 590 highly shared, low-generation-probability nucleotide sequences. For each public chain, a later analysis derived a clonal expansion index from normalized ranks of inferred template counts within each repertoire. A later analysis computed generation probabilities with a VDJ recombination model fitted to out-of-frame rearrangements, and checked the results against IGoR. In a later analysis, TCR-TCR, TCR-HLA and TCR-CMV co-occurrence was scored with hypergeometric tests, and a repertoire-size bias correction was applied to TCR pairs. A later analysis estimated false discovery rates by permuting HLA or CMV assignments 20 times. A later analysis grouped co-occurring TCRs with DBSCAN, adding TCRdist sequence similarity when clustering within HLA-allele-positive subsets. For co-occurrence clustering, repertoires with fewer than 30,000 or more than 120,000 public chains were excluded, along with roughly 5 repertoires with anomalous nucleotide sharing. TCRdb holds this immuneACCESS table with in-frame rearrangements only. Some clones are missing; in checked studies, unresolved V genes explain under half, and the rest has no known cause. That table supplies the V and J calls and clone size; D and trimming were determined from the DNA. The sample table holds under 250,000 clones, of which about three quarters were seen once. The ten largest clones represent 1.5% to 2% of the sample.

The cohort comprised some 730 healthy bone marrow donors. Cohort members were all nominally healthy when sampled, although unrecorded immune exposures were likely present. The donor was CMV seronegative and belonged to the group of 352 seronegative cohort members. Each donor provided a peripheral blood sample, and peripheral blood mononuclear cells were used for TCR beta sequencing. The Qiagen DNeasy Blood Extraction Kit was used to extract genomic DNA from the blood cell samples. The clonotype comes from a male donor in good health and CMV-seronegative. The specimen was PBMCs.

Here is the DNA: TGTGCCAGCAGAGGGACAGGGCCACGGCCCCAGCATTTT. Its translation is CASRGTGPRPQHF. The rearrangement combines TRBV27 with TRBJ1-5; 9 central nucleotides agree with TRBD1. As encoded in the germline V gene (reference sequence), CDR1 is MNHEY while CDR2 is SMNVEV. From V the trimming removes 6 bases and from J it removes 9 bases, while the gene matches leave 6 bases of the junction unaccounted for. The cysteine opens and the phenylalanine closes a CDR3 of 13 amino acids. CDR3 DNA only is kept here, 39 bases in frame from base 1.